This TCR beta chain was obtained from a study of blood T cell repertoires in COVID-19. About the study: The United States, Italy and Spain were the sources of the acute and convalescent COVID-19 samples. Sources were T cells, B-cell-depleted T cells, or PBMCs; the material itself was cDNA or gDNA.

TCRdb's copy holds only in-frame clones and misses some; the assay was immunoSEQ multiplex PCR. The sample has 250,000 to 300,000 clones, 75% to 90% seen once; the top ten hold roughly 1.9%. With V trimmed by 0 bases and J by 2 bases, 9 bases remained unmatched. This CDR3 is 20 amino acids long. The germline CDR1 and CDR2 sequences are SGHVS and FQNEAQ. The sample comprised peripheral blood. The chain has TRBV7-8 and TRBJ2-3; 15 nucleotides line up with TRBD2. This TCR was recovered from a man aged 30 to 39 with active or convalescent COVID-19. CDR3 bases: TGTGCCAGCAGCTTAGCGGGTTTCGGGACTAGCGGGGGGCTCACAGATACGCAGTATTTT. Translating it yields CASSLAGFGTSGGLTDTQYF.